The next 2 T cell receptor beta chains were all read from a single sample in a study of blood T cell repertoires in COVID-19. Sequencing was performed with immunoSEQ multiplex PCR; in TCRdb, only in-frame clones are kept and a portion is missing. The sample shows under 200,000 clones, almost 90% of them seen only once. The specimen was peripheral blood. These TCRs come from a man between 18 and 29 years old with active or convalescent COVID-19.

Worth noting for this clone: A much larger clone lies a single base off, so this may be a read error. J is TRBJ1-1 and V is TRBV16; D is ambiguous. V was shortened by 5 bases and J by 1 base, with 8 bases between the two germline ends. Germline V lookup: CDR1 KGHSY, CDR2 FQNENV. This CDR3 is 13 amino acids long. The CDR3, as DNA: TGTGCCAGCAGCTCAAACAGGAACACTGAAGCTTTCTTT. Amino acids: CASSSNRNTEAFF.

V is TRBV3-1 (or the pseudogene TRBV3-2) and J is TRBJ2-1; possibly TRBD1 for D (6 bases). Germline-derived CDR1 and CDR2 are LGHDT and YNNKEL (reference sequence). V was shortened by 5 bases and J by 3 bases, with 11 bases between the two germline ends. The CDR3 runs 14 residues. In DNA, the CDR3 is TGTGCCAGCAGCTTAGCCAGGGGCTACAATGAGCAGTTCTTC. It is translated as CASSLARGYNEQFF.